The 26 T cell receptor beta chains below were found in one sample sequenced in a study of T cells in Graves' hyperthyroidism and ophthalmopathy. Using RNA transcripts as the source, TCR beta CDR3 regions were amplified. The HTBI primer set was used in a first-round RT-PCR of the TCR CDR3. TCRdb re-analysed the multiplex PCR reads in MiXCR, keeping a single row per CDR3 protein. This sample has more than 300,000 distinct CDR3 sequences, with about a fifth found just once. The material sequenced was blood. Source of these receptors: a man in his late teens or twenties with Graves' ophthalmopathy.

This clonotype was counted many times. The rearrangement joins TRBV28 to TRBJ1-3; D is perhaps TRBD1 (6 bases). V lost 6 bases, J lost 8 bases, and 17 bases lay in between. Germline V gene sequence: CDR1 MDHEN, CDR2 SYDVKM. This CDR3 has 14 amino acids. The CDR3 protein is CASSTPGAGHTIYF. CDR3 DNA sequence: TGTGCCAGCAGCACGCCGGGGGCTGGGCACACCATATATTTT.

This clonotype has ten or more counts. The chain recombines TRBV6-1 with TRBJ1-5; D not certain. Trimming took off 3 bases at V and 6 bases at J, with 6 bases between the two ends. The germline V gene encodes CDR1 MNHNS and CDR2 SASEGT. There are 12 residues in the CDR3. CDR3 DNA: TGTGCCAGCAGTGAGTTGGGTCAGCCCCAGCATTTT. It codes for CASSELGQPQHF.

This chain joins TRBV7-9 and TRBJ2-3; 8 positions agree with TRBD2. V was pared by 5 bases and J by 1 base, with 5 bases of the junction left unmatched. Germline CDR1 SEHNR, CDR2 FQNEAQ (reference sequence). The CDR3 is 15 amino acids. The CDR3 DNA sequence: TGTGCCAGCAGCACAGCGGGGGCGGGCACAGATACGCAGTATTTT. This sequence encodes CASSTAGAGTDTQYF.

The V gene is TRBV13, the J gene TRBJ1-2; tentative D call: TRBD1 (6 bases). Germline-derived CDR1 and CDR2 are PRHDT and FYEKMQ (reference sequence). The CDR3 extends over 14 amino acids. V was shortened by 0 bases and J by 3 bases, with 8 bases between the two germline ends. Here the CDR3 DNA reads TGTGCCAGCAGCTTAGGGGCAGGGGACTATGGCTACACCTTC. Translated, it gives CASSLGAGDYGYTF.

This clonotype was observed at least ten times. Written as DNA, the CDR3 is TGTGCCAGCAACCGGGGCAGGGGAGGCTCTGGGGCCAACGTCCTGACTTTC. Translation gives CASNRGRGGSGANVLTF. V and J are TRBV28 and TRBJ2-6; either TRBD1 or TRBD2 may supply D (6 bases each). The germline CDR1 and CDR2 sequences are MDHEN and SYDVKM. This CDR3 is 17 amino acids long. Trimming removed 7 bases at V and 0 bases at J, with 16 bases between.

CDR3 DNA sequence: TGTGCCAGCAGAAAGATGGGGCCTAGCGGACTTGAGCAGTTCTTC. As protein: CASRKMGPSGLEQFF. The V and J genes are TRBV12-3 or TRBV12-4 and TRBJ2-1, with TRBD2 matching over 7 bases. V shed 6 bases, J shed 9 bases, and the junction held 14 bases outside the gene matches. The length of the CDR3 is 15 residues.

V usage is TRBV20-1 and J usage is TRBJ1-6; D possibly corresponds to TRBD1 (5 bases). With 1 base removed from V and 9 bases from J, the gap between germline ends came to 16 bases. Germline V lookup: CDR1 DFQATT, CDR2 SNEGSKA (reference sequence). The CDR3 has 15 amino acids. In nucleotides, the CDR3 is TGCAGTGCTAGAGGGTCGGGGCCCAAATTTTCACCCCTCCACTTT. Encoded protein: CSARGSGPKFSPLHF.

This clonotype was counted many times. V gene TRBV11-2 combines with J gene TRBJ1-4; a possible D gene is TRBD1 (5 bases). There are 15 residues in the CDR3. The germline V and J ends were trimmed by 4 bases and 5 bases, with 14 bases remaining between them. Germline values: CDR1 SGHAT, CDR2 FQNNGV. The CDR3 spells CASSSSQGGNEKLFF. The CDR3 DNA sequence: TGTGCCAGCAGCTCCTCCCAGGGAGGGAATGAAAAACTGTTTTTT.

This clonotype was found many times. V usage is TRBV12-3 or TRBV12-4 and J usage is TRBJ1-4, with TRBD1 as a possible D gene (5 bases). V was shortened by 6 bases and J by 1 base, with 15 bases between the two germline ends. The CDR3 sequence is 16 residues long. CDR3 bases: TGTGCCAGCAGCCCCCAATCCGGGGGAACTAATGAAAAACTGTTTTTT. The encoded protein is CASSPQSGGTNEKLFF.

At least ten counts were recorded for this clonotype. The V gene is TRBV6-1, the J gene TRBJ2-3; D unresolved. The CDR3 runs 13 residues. Looked up from germline, CDR1 is MNHNS and CDR2 is SASEGT. Trimming left V 8 bases short and J 3 bases short, with 12 bases between. CDR3 residues: CASSRERTDTQYF. The CDR3 DNA reads TGTGCCAGCTCAAGGGAAAGGACAGATACGCAGTATTTT.

This clonotype occurred many times. This sequence joins TRBV3-1 and TRBJ2-2; D is ambiguous. The CDR3 sequence is 12 residues long. Trimming shortened V by 1 base and J by 7 bases, and 4 bases separated the two germline ends. The germline V gene has CDR1 LGHDT and CDR2 YNNKEL (reference sequence). CDR3 in DNA: TGTGCCAGCAGCCAAGTTGTCGGGGAGCTGTTTTTT. As protein: CASSQVVGELFF.

This clonotype occurred many times. The chain combines TRBV7-8 with TRBJ1-1; 7 bases line up with TRBD1. Germline CDR1 SGHVS, CDR2 FQNEAQ. The CDR3 runs 13 residues. The junction had 6 bases not matched to a gene; V was cut back by 7 bases and J by 4 bases. The CDR3 spells CASTAGGSTEAFF. Written as DNA, the CDR3 is TGTGCCAGCACCGCAGGGGGTTCCACTGAAGCTTTCTTT.

In its sample, this clonotype was seen many times. The chain recombines TRBV2 with TRBJ1-2; D is ambiguous. Trimming cost V 6 bases and J 6 bases, with 14 bases left between them. The CDR3 loop spans 13 amino acids. Germline assignment: CDR1 SNHLY and CDR2 FYNNEI. The CDR3 DNA follows: TGTGCCAGCAGCGTGGCGGTGGCGGATGGCTACACCTTC. This codes for CASSVAVADGYTF.

This clonotype has ten or more counts. The rearrangement uses TRBV15 and TRBJ2-7, with D perhaps matching TRBD2 (6 bases). CDR1 and CDR2 (germline): LNHNV, YYDKDF (reference sequence). The CDR3 extends over 13 amino acids. The germline V and J ends were trimmed by 8 bases and 0 bases, with 11 bases remaining between them. This CDR3 is CATGDSPSYEQYF. The CDR3 DNA reads as TGTGCCACCGGGGACTCACCCTCCTACGAGCAGTACTTC. Drawing the rest from reference TRBV15 and TRBJ2-7, the complete variable domain is DAMVIQNPRYQVTQFGKPVTLSCSQTLNHNVMYWYQQKSSQAPKLLFHYYDKDFNNEADTPDNFQSRRPNTSFCFLDIRSPGLGDTAMYLCATGDSPSYEQYFGPGTRLTVT.

This clonotype was counted ten times or more. V gene TRBV27 combines with J gene TRBJ1-2; D ambiguous. The length of the CDR3 is 13 residues. Trimming took off 4 bases at V and 7 bases at J, with 13 bases between the two ends. Germline V gene data show CDR1 as MNHEY and CDR2 as SMNVEV (reference sequence). The DNA for the CDR3 is TGTGCCAGCAGTTCTGGGCCAACTGGTGGCTACACCTTC. Protein: CASSSGPTGGYTF.

This clonotype appeared a few times. The chain employs TRBV20-1 and TRBJ2-5; no firm D call. The V gene's germline CDR1 is DFQATT and CDR2 SNEGSKA (reference sequence). V lost 3 bases, J lost 5 bases, and 13 bases lay in between. The CDR3 spans 13 residues. CDR3 in DNA: TGCAGTGCTAGTTCGACGGCCCGGGAGACCCAGTACTTC. It encodes CSASSTARETQYF.

This chain joins TRBV13 and TRBJ2-7; possibly TRBD1 for D (6 bases). V was trimmed by 2 bases and J by 2 bases, leaving 19 bases between them. Germline-derived CDR1 and CDR2 are PRHDT and FYEKMQ (reference sequence). The CDR3 loop spans 17 amino acids. The CDR3 region is CASSLSRGVGVTYEQYF. In DNA form, the CDR3 reads TGTGCCAGCAGCTTATCCAGGGGCGTAGGGGTGACCTACGAGCAGTACTTC.

This clonotype was recorded many times. The CDR3 DNA follows: TGTGCCAGCAGTTTATCCGTTCCCACAGATACGCAGTATTTT. Translating gives CASSLSVPTDTQYF. J is TRBJ2-3 and V is TRBV27; no clear D. CDR1 is MNHEY and CDR2 is SMNVEV in the germline V gene (reference sequence). The CDR3 totals 14 residues. Trimming stripped 0 bases from V and 2 bases from J, with 6 bases between.

This chain joins TRBV15 and TRBJ1-3; D remains unclear. V was trimmed by 0 bases and J by 4 bases, leaving 10 bases between them. The germline V gene encodes CDR1 LNHNV and CDR2 YYDKDF (reference sequence). The CDR3 sequence is 15 residues long. CDR3 in DNA: TGTGCCACCAGCAGAGAAGGGTCGAGCGGAAACACCATATATTTT. Translating it yields CATSREGSSGNTIYF.

In its sample, this clonotype was seen many times. This chain links TRBV5-1 with TRBJ1-6; tentatively, D is TRBD1 (6 bases). Germline CDR1 SGHRS, CDR2 YFSETQ. The CDR3 has 14 amino acids. V lost 5 bases and J lost 3, with 9 bases in between. CDR3 residues: CASSPGDYNSPLHF. CDR3 DNA sequence: TGCGCCAGCAGTCCAGGGGACTATAATTCACCCCTCCACTTT.

This clonotype was seen a single time. The chain employs TRBV6-1 and TRBJ1-6, with D possibly matching TRBD1 (5 bases). With 5 bases removed from V and 4 bases from J, the gap between germline ends came to 9 bases. This CDR3 is built from 14 residues. The germline gives CDR1 MNHNS, CDR2 SASEGT. The CDR3 spells CASSPQGYNSPLHF. CDR3 in DNA: TGTGCCAGCAGTCCCCAGGGTTATAATTCACCCCTCCACTTT.

There are a few counts of this clonotype. V is TRBV7-9 and J is TRBJ1-4, with D possibly matching TRBD1 (6 bases). The CDR3 totals 15 residues. V lost 6 bases, J lost 6 bases, and 17 bases lay in between. In germline, CDR1 is SEHNR, CDR2 FQNEAQ (reference sequence). The CDR3 DNA is TGTGCCAGCAGTTCCAACGACAGGAGATATGAAAAACTGTTTTTT. Protein sequence: CASSSNDRRYEKLFF.

This clonotype was counted many times. The CDR3 DNA reads as TGTGCCACCAGCAGAGATTTGGCAACAGGAACCTACGAGCAGTACTTC. This gives the protein CATSRDLATGTYEQYF. The V gene is TRBV15, the J gene TRBJ2-7; tentatively, D is TRBD1 (5 bases). There are 16 residues in the CDR3. The V gene lost 0 bases and the J gene lost 2 bases, with 14 bases spanning the gap. Germline-derived CDR1 and CDR2 are LNHNV and YYDKDF (reference sequence). The full variable domain, in which reference TRBV15 and TRBJ2-7 provide the parts outside the CDR3, is DAMVIQNPRYQVTQFGKPVTLSCSQTLNHNVMYWYQQKSSQAPKLLFHYYDKDFNNEADTPDNFQSRRPNTSFCFLDIRSPGLGDTAMYLCATSRDLATGTYEQYFGPGTRLTVT.

The chain uses TRBV6-4 and TRBJ2-2; possible D gene TRBD2, 5 bases. This CDR3 is built from 15 residues. The V gene's germline CDR1 is MRHNA and CDR2 SNTAGT. Trimming stripped 4 bases from V and 4 bases from J, with 13 bases between. In DNA, the CDR3 is TGTGCCAGCAGTGTGACCGGTGGGAGCACCGGGGAGCTGTTTTTT. It is translated as CASSVTGGSTGELFF.

The genes are TRBV7-9 and TRBJ2-7; D gene ambiguous. Germline values: CDR1 SEHNR, CDR2 FQNEAQ (reference sequence). V was shortened by 2 bases and J by 3 bases, with 8 bases between the two germline ends. The CDR3 is 13 residues long. The CDR3 region is CASSLPIFYEQYF. The CDR3 nucleotides read TGTGCCAGCAGCTTACCGATCTTCTACGAGCAGTACTTC.

This clonotype appeared a few times. The junction does not match germline at one end; this may be a read error. The V call is TRBV6-5, the J call TRBJ1-3; D remains unclear. Germline loops: CDR1 MNHEY, CDR2 SVGAGI. CDR3 size: 15 residues. The CDR3 loop is CASSYFGGSGNTIYF. In DNA, the CDR3 is TGTGCCAGCAGCTACTTCGGAGGCTCTGGAAACACCATATATTTT.